This T cell receptor (beta chain) was sequenced during a study of shared clonotypes between healthy human individuals. The CDR3 extends over 11 amino acids. Trimming took off 8 bases at V and 8 bases at J, with 12 bases between the two ends. From germline, CDR1 is MNHEY and CDR2 SMNVEV (reference sequence). The study's findings and limits: Shared across several donors were around 5% of the naive CD4 clonotypes.

In the naive CD8 group, cells lacked CD45RO and were positively selected for CCR7, so terminally differentiated effector memory CD45RA+ cells were left out. Note on this clone: The target antigen is unknown.

An even split of each subset's genomic DNA across several immunoSEQ plates was performed. TCRdb keeps only in-frame clones here, not all; method: immunoSEQ multiplex PCR. The data hold hundreds of thousands of clones, with 96% observed a single time. The chain is built from TRBV27 and TRBJ1-2; no definite D call. The TCR comes from a man between 25 and 39 years old in good health. Material: naive CD8+ T cells sorted from blood. The CDR3 DNA is TGTGCCAGCCGATCGATGGGGGGCTACACCTTC. As protein: CASRSMGGYTF.